This passage covers 15 T cell receptor beta chains from one sample sequenced in a study of OX40 agonist ivuxolimab in advanced cancers. Some clones are missing from TCRdb's copy, which holds only in-frame ones; the method was immunoSEQ multiplex PCR. The sample has tens of thousands of clones; around 87% are singletons. Sequencing was performed on CD4+ or CD8+ T cells sorted from blood, taken in a trial of the OX40 agonist ivuxolimab. The receptors originated from an adult with an advanced solid tumor such as melanoma, head and neck, liver or kidney cancer.

J is TRBJ2-2 and V is TRBV11-1; 8 nucleotides match TRBD1. Germline-derived CDR1 and CDR2 are SGHAT and FQDESV (reference sequence). The V gene end was trimmed by 6 bases and the J gene end by 0 bases; junction bases not matched to a gene: 3. The length of the CDR3 is 15 residues. CDR3 sequence reads: CASSLDRANTGELFF. CDR3 DNA sequence: TGTGCCAGCAGTTTGGACAGGGCGAACACCGGGGAGCTGTTTTTT.

J is TRBJ1-5 and V is TRBV11-2, with D perhaps TRBD1 (6 bases). CDR3 size: 13 residues. Germline CDR1 reads SGHAT; CDR2 reads FQNNGV. The V and J ends lost 8 bases and 3 bases respectively, with 11 bases between them. CDR3 residues: CASATGPNQPQHF. CDR3 coding DNA: TGTGCCAGCGCAACAGGGCCCAATCAGCCCCAGCATTTT.

V and J are TRBV29-1 and TRBJ1-1, with D hard to call. In germline, CDR1 is SQVTM, CDR2 ANQGSEA. The CDR3 sequence is 13 residues long. Trimming took 4 bases from V and 4 from J, leaving 13 bases between them. CDR3 protein: CSVGSRVGTEAFF. DNA for the CDR3: TGCAGCGTTGGGTCTCGGGTGGGCACTGAAGCTTTCTTT.

The rearrangement uses TRBV18 and TRBJ2-7; D possibly matches TRBD1 or TRBD2 (5 bases each). The CDR3 loop spans 14 amino acids. The V gene's germline CDR1 is KGHSH and CDR2 LQKENI. V lost 3 bases to trimming and J lost 3 bases, with 12 bases between them. The CDR3 reads CASSPGDGGYEQYF. As DNA, the CDR3 is TGTGCCAGCTCACCTGGGGACGGTGGCTACGAGCAGTACTTC. Filled out from reference TRBV18 and TRBJ2-7, the complete variable domain reads NAGVMQNPRHLVRRRGQEARLRCSPMKGHSHVYWYRQLPEEGLKFMVYLQKENIIDESGMPKERFSAEFPKEGPSILRIQQVVRGDSAAYFCASSPGDGGYEQYFGPGTRLTVT.

This chain uses TRBV18 with TRBJ1-1; D is perhaps TRBD1 (6 bases). The ends were cut back, 3 bases at V and 2 bases at J, with 13 bases in the middle. This CDR3 is 15 amino acids long. Per germline, CDR1 KGHSH and CDR2 LQKENI. The CDR3 sequence: CASSPKDRSNTEAFF. DNA for the CDR3: TGTGCCAGCTCACCGAAAGACAGGTCTAACACTGAAGCTTTCTTT.

The CDR3 sequence is CASGLENTDTQYF. The CDR3 nucleotides are TGTGCCAGCGGACTAGAGAACACAGATACGCAGTATTTT. V and J are TRBV2 and TRBJ2-3, with 7 bases that match TRBD2. Looked up from germline, CDR1 is SNHLY and CDR2 is FYNNEI. J was trimmed by 2 bases and V by 8 bases; bases with no gene match: 4. The CDR3 totals 13 residues.

The gene calls are TRBV10-1 and TRBJ2-7; D not resolved. V lost 0 bases, J lost 0 bases, and 3 bases lay in between. CDR3 length equals 13 residues. CDR1 WNHNN and CDR2 SYGVQD come from the germline V gene (reference sequence). The CDR3 bases are TGCGCCAGCAGTGAGTCGACCTCCTACGAGCAGTACTTC. Its protein is CASSESTSYEQYF.

The chain couples TRBV6-5 to TRBJ1-4; 9 bases align to TRBD1. Unmatched junction bases numbered 6, after V lost 5 bases and J lost 8 bases. Germline loops: CDR1 MNHEY, CDR2 SVGAGI. This CDR3 has 14 amino acids. DNA for the CDR3: TGTGCCAGCAGTAACCGGGACAGGGAAGAAAAACTGTTTTTT. It yields the protein CASSNRDREEKLFF.

V is TRBV25-1 and J is TRBJ1-2, with D possibly being TRBD1 (5 bases). Germline-derived CDR1 and CDR2 are MGHDK and SYGVNS. V lost 10 bases to trimming and J lost 8 bases, with 20 bases between them. The length of the CDR3 is 13 residues. The CDR3 spells CATTSDKGEGYTF. CDR3 nucleotide sequence: TGTGCCACTACATCGGACAAGGGCGAAGGCTACACCTTC.

V is TRBV7-6 and J is TRBJ2-2, with unresolved D. CDR1 is SGHVS, CDR2 FNYEAQ, per germline. The CDR3 extends over 10 amino acids. The V and J ends lost 5 bases and 6 bases respectively, with 1 base between them. CDR3: CASSAGELFF. The CDR3 DNA is TGTGCCAGCAGCGCCGGGGAGCTGTTTTTT.

The rearrangement links TRBV5-6 to TRBJ2-2; D unresolved. The V gene lost 2 bases and the J gene lost 2 bases, with 10 bases spanning the gap. This CDR3 contains 15 residues. The V gene's germline CDR1 is SGHDT and CDR2 YYEEEE. CDR3 sequence (DNA): TGTGCCAGCAGCTTTTTGGACCAAAACACCGGGGAGCTGTTTTTT. Protein: CASSFLDQNTGELFF.

This chain joins TRBV5-4 and TRBJ2-3; the D gene is possibly TRBD2 (7 bases). V was shortened by 5 bases and J by 5 bases, with 15 bases between the two germline ends. Germline values: CDR1 SGHNT, CDR2 YYREEE (reference sequence). The CDR3 runs 14 residues. This CDR3 is CASRDRGAEDTQYF. The CDR3 DNA is TGTGCCAGCAGGGATCGGGGGGCGGAAGATACGCAGTATTTT.

V and J are TRBV28 and TRBJ1-4; the D is unclear. V was cut by 3 bases and J by 16 bases, with 15 bases left in between. Per the germline V gene, CDR1 is MDHEN and CDR2 is SYDVKM. This CDR3 spans 12 amino acids. The CDR3 DNA is TGTGCCAGCAGTTTGGCAACCGCCGGGCCGTTTTTT. Protein: CASSLATAGPFF.

V and J are TRBV5-1 and TRBJ2-3; D gene ambiguous. The ends were cut back, 1 base at V and 0 bases at J, with 6 bases in the middle. CDR3 size: 14 residues. Germline CDR1 reads SGHRS; CDR2 reads YFSETQ. The CDR3: CASSLQASTDTQYF. As DNA, the CDR3 is TGCGCCAGCAGCTTGCAGGCCAGCACAGATACGCAGTATTTT.

This clone has only one observation. V gene TRBV27 combines with J gene TRBJ2-5; D is perhaps TRBD2 (7 bases). Germline V gene sequence: CDR1 MNHEY, CDR2 SMNVEV (reference sequence). V shed 4 bases and J shed 4 bases, with 19 bases lying between them. The CDR3 runs to 16 residues. The chain's CDR3 is CASSSPGSGGGETQYF. The DNA for the CDR3 is TGTGCCAGCAGTTCGCCTGGATCGGGGGGCGGAGAGACCCAGTACTTC.